The next 10 T cell receptor beta chains were all read from a single sample in a study of T-cell memory formation after mild COVID-19. A single record per CDR3 protein comes from TCRdb applying MiXCR to the 5' RACE reads. This table has 200,000 or so distinct CDR3 sequences, over 7.5% appearing once. Sequenced: PBMCs or a T cell subset sorted from them (not recorded which). These receptors originate from a young man who had mild COVID-19 (a few samples of this study predate the infection). Cell type and time point are not known.

There are many counts of this clonotype. The chain links TRBV7-3 to TRBJ2-5, with a tentative D call TRBD2 (5 bases). Deletions cut 4 bases from V and 3 bases from J, with 9 bases between. This CDR3 is built from 13 residues. Germline-derived CDR1 and CDR2 are SGHTA and FQGTGA. The DNA of the CDR3 is TGTGCCAGCAGCTGGACGAGGGAAGAGACCCAGTACTTC. This encodes CASSWTREETQYF.

CDR3 sequence: CASLGTGETEAFF. In DNA form, the CDR3 reads TGTGCCTCTCTAGGGACAGGGGAGACTGAAGCTTTCTTT. The rearrangement uses TRBV6-2 or TRBV6-3 and TRBJ1-1; 10 bases agree with TRBD1. V was clipped by 11 bases and J by 5 bases; unmatched bases: 8. Germline CDR1 and CDR2: MNHEY and SVGEGT. This CDR3 has 13 amino acids.

This clonotype was found many times. The chain carries TRBV12-3 or TRBV12-4 and TRBJ1-5; possible D gene TRBD1, 6 bases. The CDR3 is 14 amino acids. V lost 5 bases, J lost 8 bases, and 16 bases lay in between. CDR3 amino acids: CASSQNRAHEPQHF. CDR3 nucleotide sequence: TGTGCCAGCAGTCAGAACAGGGCCCATGAGCCCCAGCATTTT.

This clonotype was counted many times. The V call is TRBV20-1, the J call TRBJ1-5; D not certain. CDR1 is DFQATT, CDR2 SNEGSKA, per germline (reference sequence). The CDR3 loop spans 12 amino acids. Trimming took off 6 bases at V and 4 bases at J, with 10 bases between the two ends. CDR3 protein: CSARRRNQPQHF. Written as DNA, the CDR3 is TGCAGTGCCAGAAGGAGAAATCAGCCCCAGCATTTT.

The table lists this clonotype with many counts. The rearrangement links TRBV12-3 or TRBV12-4 to TRBJ2-3; the match to TRBD1 covers 7 bases. V gave up 6 bases and J gave up 4 bases; unmatched junction bases: 7. CDR3 size: 14 residues. The CDR3 is CASSTTTGSDTQYF. CDR3 DNA: TGTGCCAGCAGCACCACGACAGGGTCAGATACGCAGTATTTT.

This chain connects TRBV2 to TRBJ2-5; D is unclear. This CDR3 is built from 12 residues. Germline loops: CDR1 SNHLY, CDR2 FYNNEI. The V end was cut by 8 bases, the J end by 5 bases, with 12 bases between. The CDR3 DNA follows: TGTGCCAGCGGGCCCAGCTGGGAGACCCAGTACTTC. Translation gives CASGPSWETQYF. The full variable domain, in which reference TRBV2 and TRBJ2-5 provide the parts outside the CDR3, is EPEVTQTPSHQVTQMGQEVILRCVPISNHLYFYWYRQILGQKVEFLVSFYNNEISEKSEIFDDQFSVERPDGSNFTLKIRSTKLEDSAMYFCASGPSWETQYFGPGTRLLVL.

This chain connects TRBV5-1 to TRBJ1-1; D gene uncertain. Germline-derived CDR1 and CDR2 are SGHRS and YFSETQ. Trimming took off 1 base at V and 4 bases at J, with 8 bases between the two ends. This CDR3 spans 13 amino acids. DNA for the CDR3: TGCGCCAGCAGCTTGACAAGCAGCACTGAAGCTTTCTTT. It encodes CASSLTSSTEAFF.

This clonotype has a count of ten or more. The chain is built from TRBV7-7 and TRBJ2-5; no clear D. V was shortened by 0 bases and J by 3 bases, with 8 bases between the two germline ends. Per the germline V gene, CDR1 is SSHAT and CDR2 is FNYEAQ (reference sequence). The CDR3 is 14 residues long. The CDR3 protein is CASSLAGREETQYF. CDR3 sequence (DNA): TGTGCCAGCAGCTTAGCGGGCCGAGAAGAGACCCAGTACTTC.

This clonotype came up many times. This chain connects TRBV6-1 to TRBJ1-2, with D possibly matching TRBD1 (6 bases). This CDR3 has 16 residues. V gave up 5 bases and J gave up 0 bases, with 16 bases separating them. Germline V gene lookup returns CDR1 MNHNS and CDR2 SASEGT. CDR3 sequence reads: CASSRSGQGTNYGYTF. The CDR3 DNA sequence: TGTGCCAGCAGTCGAAGTGGGCAGGGGACTAACTATGGCTACACCTTC.

As concerns this clonotype: The germline gene is not matched at one end of the junction; a read error may be the cause. The rearrangement uses TRBV23-1 and TRBJ2-7, with D maybe TRBD1 (5 bases). TRBV23-1 is known as an ORF, though its function is uncertain. The CDR3 length is 10 residues. The chain's CDR3 is CASSPQGPLF. The DNA for the CDR3 is TGCGCCAGCAGTCCGCAGGGTCCCCTCTTC.